The rows below give T cell receptor beta chains drawn from one sample of a study of PD-L1 blockade in urothelial cancer. Some clones are missing from TCRdb's copy, which holds only in-frame ones; the method was immunoSEQ multiplex PCR. This sample carries some 48,000 clones, 70% to 90% of them seen once, and the ten largest clones take over 9.5%. The sequences come from PBMCs, collected around atezolizumab (anti-PD-L1) treatment. These receptors all come from a man aged 55 to 69 with urothelial cancer. Each CDR3 is given with its conserved first and last residue. A D gene is named only where the DNA matches it firmly. Size values are once, few and many counts, or a class for expanded clones, and some rows have none.

>13|TRBJ1-5|NA|TRBV5-6|NA
CASSPGRTGPQHF
TGTGCCAGCAGCCCTGGTAGGACTGGGCCCCAGCATTTT
>14|TRBJ2-7|NA|TRBV28|TRBD1
CASSSGQGALEQYF
TGTGCCAGCAGTTCGGGACAGGGGGCGTTAGAGCAGTACTTC
>13|TRBJ2-1|NA|TRBV11-2|TRBD2
CASSSLTSGGKFF
TGTGCCAGCAGCTCCCTGACTAGCGGGGGTAAATTCTTC
>15|TRBJ2-3|NA|TRBV9|NA
CASSVGQGGTDTQYF
TGTGCCAGCAGCGTAGGGCAGGGTGGCACAGATACGCAGTATTTT
>16|TRBJ1-5|NA|TRBV27|NA
CASSLYRTASNQPQHF
TGTGCCAGCAGTTTATACCGGACAGCTAGCAATCAGCCCCAGCATTTT
>14|TRBJ2-3|NA|TRBV9|NA
CASSTRPGADTQYF
TGTGCCAGCAGCACTCGTCCAGGGGCAGATACGCAGTATTTT
>15|TRBJ2-7|NA|TRBV7-6|TRBD1
CASSRVGQDNYEQYF
TGTGCCAGCAGCCGAGTGGGACAGGACAACTACGAGCAGTACTTC
>15|TRBJ1-4|few|TRBV7-2|TRBD1
CASSYSTGTNEKLFF
TGTGCCAGCAGCTACTCGACAGGGACTAATGAAAAACTGTTTTTT
>15|TRBJ2-7|NA|TRBV5-1|TRBD2
CASSLGPSGTYEQYF
TGCGCCAGCAGCTTGGGTCCTAGCGGAACCTACGAGCAGTACTTC
>13|TRBJ2-5|once|TRBV2|NA
CASRRTRGETQYF
TGTGCCAGCAGACGGACCCGAGGGGAGACCCAGTACTTC
>14|TRBJ2-7|few|TRBV19|TRBD1
CASSKGQTSYEQYF
TGTGCCAGTAGTAAGGGACAGACTTCCTACGAGCAGTACTTC
>13|TRBJ2-1|NA|TRBV5-5|TRBD2
CASSQRGSNEQFF
TGTGCCAGCAGCCAGCGGGGTTCGAATGAGCAGTTCTTC
>15|TRBJ2-7|once|TRBV30|TRBD1
CAWRLPGTGAGEQYF
TGTGCCTGGAGATTACCCGGGACAGGGGCGGGGGAGCAGTACTTC
>14|TRBJ2-7|NA|TRBV18|TRBD2
CASSPTSGSYEQYF
TGTGCCAGCTCACCTACTAGCGGCTCCTACGAGCAGTACTTC
>15|TRBJ2-3|NA|TRBV7-3|TRBD2
CASSMGLAGPNTQYF
TGTGCCAGCAGCATGGGACTAGCGGGGCCGAATACGCAGTATTTT
>13|TRBJ2-7|NA|TRBV18|NA
CASSPRGFYEQYF
TGTGCCAGCTCACCGAGGGGGTTTTACGAGCAGTACTTC
>16|TRBJ2-3|NA|TRBV7-2|NA
CASSLQAGASTDTQYF
TGTGCCAGCAGCTTGCAAGCAGGTGCTAGCACAGATACGCAGTATTTT
>14|TRBJ1-1|NA|TRBV4-3|NA
CASSPFEGYTEAFF
TGCGCCAGCAGCCCGTTCGAGGGTTACACTGAAGCTTTCTTT
>13|TRBJ2-1|once|TRBV11-3|NA
CASSLDYPNEQFF
TGTGCCAGCAGCTTGGACTATCCCAATGAGCAGTTCTTC
>13|TRBJ1-5|NA|TRBV7-6|TRBD1
CASSLDRYQPQHF
TGTGCCAGCAGCTTGGACAGGTATCAGCCCCAGCATTTT
>14|TRBJ1-5|NA|TRBV7-9|TRBD1
CASSLGTGNQPQHF
TGTGCCAGCAGCTTGGGGACAGGGAACCAGCCCCAGCATTTT
>15|TRBJ2-3|NA|TRBV27|TRBD1
CASSPRQGMPDTQYF
TGTGCCAGCAGTCCGAGACAGGGGATGCCAGATACGCAGTATTTT
>14|TRBJ1-2|NA|TRBV7-9|TRBD1
CASSLGDSLYGYTF
TGTGCCAGCAGCTTAGGGGACAGCCTCTATGGCTACACCTTC
>16|TRBJ2-2|NA|TRBV6-6|NA
CASGQWGGADTGELFF
TGTGCCAGCGGGCAGTGGGGGGGGGCCGACACCGGGGAGCTGTTTTTT
>16|TRBJ2-3|once|TRBV4-2|NA
CASSQEATGLTDTQYF
TGTGCCAGCAGCCAAGAGGCAACAGGGCTCACAGATACGCAGTATTTT
>15|TRBJ2-7|NA|TRBV5-5|TRBD2
CASSSLAGGAREQYF
TGTGCCAGCAGCTCTTTGGCGGGGGGGGCTAGAGAGCAGTACTTC
>16|TRBJ1-5|NA|TRBV5-1|NA
CASSLGVGGSNQPQHF
TGCGCCAGCAGCTTAGGGGTAGGCGGTAGCAATCAGCCCCAGCATTTT
>14|TRBJ2-7|few|TRBV27|TRBD2
CASSRGGRMYEQYF
TGTGCCAGCAGCCGGGGGGGGCGAATGTACGAGCAGTACTTC
>14|TRBJ2-2|NA|TRBV9|NA
CASSSGRVAGELFF
TGTGCCAGCAGCAGTGGCCGGGTAGCCGGGGAGCTGTTTTTT
>12|TRBJ2-7|NA|TRBV10-3|NA
CAISEAQGHEYF
TGTGCCATCAGTGAGGCTCAGGGGCACGAGTACTTC
>13|TRBJ1-1|NA|TRBV7-9|NA
CASSGLGGTEAFF
TGTGCCAGCAGCGGGTTAGGGGGCACTGAAGCTTTCTTT
>16|TRBJ2-1|NA|TRBV28|NA
CASSTRHQSSYNEQFF
TGTGCCAGCAGTACAAGACACCAGAGCTCCTACAATGAGCAGTTCTTC
>16|TRBJ1-1|NA|TRBV21-1|NA
CASSKVNRGMNTEAFF
TGTGCCAGCAGCAAAGTGAACAGGGGGATGAACACTGAAGCTTTCTTT
>15|TRBJ1-6|NA|TRBV6-5|NA
CASSPLVQGDSPLHF
TGTGCCAGCAGTCCGCTGGTCCAGGGTGATTCACCCCTCCACTTT
>15|TRBJ1-1|few|TRBV13|NA
CASSLGRRARAEAFF
TGTGCCAGCAGCTTAGGCCGGAGGGCTAGGGCTGAAGCTTTCTTT
>14|TRBJ1-2|NA|TRBV6-6|NA
CASSYFGGPNGYTF
TGTGCCAGCAGTTACTTCGGGGGGCCTAATGGCTACACCTTC
>16|TRBJ2-5|NA|TRBV7-2|TRBD1
CASSLAGQGLQETQYF
TGTGCCAGCAGCTTAGCCGGACAGGGCTTACAAGAGACCCAGTACTTC
>15|TRBJ1-4|NA|TRBV11-2|TRBD1
CASSLTGGAYEKLFF
TGTGCCAGCAGCCTGACAGGGGGGGCATACGAAAAACTGTTTTTT
>14|TRBJ2-7|NA|TRBV5-1|NA
CASSTYRSSYEQYF
TGCGCCAGCAGCACATACAGAAGCTCCTACGAGCAGTACTTC
>13|TRBJ1-2|NA|TRBV19|NA
CASSIEKGLGYTF
TGTGCCAGTAGTATAGAGAAGGGGCTTGGCTACACCTTC
>13|TRBJ1-1|NA|TRBV7-3|NA
CASSLREGSEAFF
TGTGCCAGCAGCTTAAGGGAGGGGTCCGAAGCTTTCTTT
>13|TRBJ2-7|NA|TRBV10-3|TRBD1
CAISNRGSYEQYF
TGTGCCATCAGCAACAGGGGTTCCTACGAGCAGTACTTC
>15|TRBJ1-6|NA|TRBV6-5|NA
CASSLDSFNNSPLHF
TGTGCCAGCAGCCTAGACAGTTTTAATAATTCACCCCTCCACTTT
>17|TRBJ1-4|NA|TRBV4-1|TRBD1
CASSKEGQATTNEKLFF
TGCGCCAGCAGCAAAGAGGGACAGGCGACAACTAATGAAAAACTGTTTTTT
>14|TRBJ1-1|NA|TRBV30|NA
CAWSRNSRNTEAFF
TGTGCCTGGAGTCGCAACAGTCGGAACACTGAAGCTTTCTTT
>14|TRBJ2-5|NA|TRBV7-6|NA
CASSRAGALGDQYF
TGTGCCAGCAGCCGGGCGGGGGCCCTCGGGGACCAGTACTTC
>13|TRBJ1-3|NA|TRBV19|NA
CASSTNRGNTIYF
TGTGCCAGTAGTACGAACAGAGGAAACACCATATATTTT
>14|TRBJ2-7|NA|TRBV7-2|NA
CASSRGLDSYEQYF
TGTGCCAGCAGCCGAGGACTGGACTCGTACGAGCAGTACTTC
>14|TRBJ2-7|NA|TRBV6-6|TRBD1
CASSPRGTGIEQYF
TGTGCCAGCAGTCCAAGGGGGACAGGGATCGAGCAGTACTTC
>13|TRBJ1-5|NA|TRBV5-1|NA
CASSLSGIEPQHF
TGCGCCAGCAGCTTGTCCGGGATCGAGCCCCAGCATTTT
>13|TRBJ2-7|few|TRBV7-2|NA
CASSPPWAPEQYF
TGTGCCAGCAGCCCCCCTTGGGCCCCCGAGCAGTACTTC
>15|TRBJ2-5|NA|TRBV6-5|NA
CASSYEGRRKETQYF
TGTGCCAGCAGTTACGAGGGGAGGAGGAAAGAGACCCAGTACTTC
>13|TRBJ2-1|NA|TRBV29-1|TRBD2
CSVVRGGHNEQFF
TGCAGCGTGGTGCGGGGGGGCCACAATGAGCAGTTCTTC
>15|TRBJ1-6|NA|TRBV7-9|TRBD1
CASSFGTVDNSPLHF
TGTGCCAGCAGCTTTGGGACAGTCGATAATTCACCCCTCCACTTT
>15|TRBJ2-7|NA|TRBV4-1|TRBD2
CASSQVRGEAYEQYF
TGCGCCAGCAGCCAAGTTCGGGGGGAGGCCTACGAGCAGTACTTC
>15|TRBJ1-1|NA|TRBV11-3|NA
CASLLGRGMNTEAFF
TGTGCCAGCCTCCTCGGGAGGGGGATGAACACTGAAGCTTTCTTT